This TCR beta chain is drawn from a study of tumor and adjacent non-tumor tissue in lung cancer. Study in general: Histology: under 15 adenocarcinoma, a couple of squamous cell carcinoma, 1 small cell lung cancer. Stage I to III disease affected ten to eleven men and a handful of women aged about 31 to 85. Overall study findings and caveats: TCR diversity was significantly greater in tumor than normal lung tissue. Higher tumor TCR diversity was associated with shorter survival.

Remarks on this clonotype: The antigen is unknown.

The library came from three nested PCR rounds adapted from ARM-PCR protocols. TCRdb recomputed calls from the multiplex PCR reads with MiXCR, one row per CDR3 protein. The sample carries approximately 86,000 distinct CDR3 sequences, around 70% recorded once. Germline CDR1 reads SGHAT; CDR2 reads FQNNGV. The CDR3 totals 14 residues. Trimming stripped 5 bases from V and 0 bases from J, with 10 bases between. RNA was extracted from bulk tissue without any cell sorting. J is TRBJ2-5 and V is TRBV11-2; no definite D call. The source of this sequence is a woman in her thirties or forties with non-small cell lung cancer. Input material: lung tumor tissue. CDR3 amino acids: CASSLSTDQETQYF. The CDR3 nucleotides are TGTGCCAGCAGCCTATCTACCGACCAAGAGACCCAGTACTTC.